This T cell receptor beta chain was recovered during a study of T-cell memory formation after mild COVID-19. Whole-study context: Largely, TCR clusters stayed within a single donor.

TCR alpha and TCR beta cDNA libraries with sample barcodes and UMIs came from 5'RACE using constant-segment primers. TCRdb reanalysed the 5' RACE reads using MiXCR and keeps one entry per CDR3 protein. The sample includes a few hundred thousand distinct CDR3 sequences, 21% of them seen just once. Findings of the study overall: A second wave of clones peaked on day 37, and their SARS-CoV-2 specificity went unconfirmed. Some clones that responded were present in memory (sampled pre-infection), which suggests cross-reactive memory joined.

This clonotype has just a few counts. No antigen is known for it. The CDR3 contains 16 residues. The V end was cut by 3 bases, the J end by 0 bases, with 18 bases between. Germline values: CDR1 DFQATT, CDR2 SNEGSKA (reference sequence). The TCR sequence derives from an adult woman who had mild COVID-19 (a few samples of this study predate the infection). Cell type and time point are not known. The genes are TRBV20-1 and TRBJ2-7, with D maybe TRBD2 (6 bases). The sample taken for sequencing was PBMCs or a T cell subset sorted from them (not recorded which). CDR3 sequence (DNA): TGCAGTGCTAGTGGTCGTGGGACTGCCAGCTCCTACGAGCAGTACTTC. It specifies CSASGRGTASSYEQYF.